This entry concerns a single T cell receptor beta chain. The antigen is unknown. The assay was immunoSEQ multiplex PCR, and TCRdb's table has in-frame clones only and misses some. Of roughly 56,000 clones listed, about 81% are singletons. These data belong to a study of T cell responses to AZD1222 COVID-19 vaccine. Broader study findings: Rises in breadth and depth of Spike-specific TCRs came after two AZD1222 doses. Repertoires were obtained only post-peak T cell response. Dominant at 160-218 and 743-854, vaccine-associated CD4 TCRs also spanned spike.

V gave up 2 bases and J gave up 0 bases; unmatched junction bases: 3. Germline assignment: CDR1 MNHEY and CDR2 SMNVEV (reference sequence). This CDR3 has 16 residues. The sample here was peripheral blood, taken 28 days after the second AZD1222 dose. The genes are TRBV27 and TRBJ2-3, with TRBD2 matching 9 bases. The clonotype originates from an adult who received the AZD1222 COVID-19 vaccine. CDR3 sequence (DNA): TGTGCCAGCAGTTTAAGGACTAGCGTAAGCACAGATACGCAGTATTTT. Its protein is CASSLRTSVSTDTQYF.